Listed below are T cell receptor beta chains from one sample, sequenced in a study of T cells in localized non-small cell lung cancer. The method was immunoSEQ multiplex PCR; TCRdb's version includes in-frame clones alone and lacks a portion of them. This table has 72,000 or so clones, about four fifths appearing once. Specimen: peripheral blood, collected before any cancer treatment. The source of these receptors is a female donor older than 55 with stage I lung adenocarcinoma. The CDR3 runs from the conserved cysteine through the conserved F or W. Each record gives: V gene, D gene, clone size, J gene, CDR3 DNA, CDR3 protein. D genes are given only for firm matches. The size field is filled for only some rows; it gives once, few, many or a size class.

TRBV5-1	.	.	TRBJ2-5	TGCGCCAGCAGCTTAGACTTTGTTCAAGAGACCCAGTACTTC	CASSLDFVQETQYF
TRBV7-3	.	.	TRBJ2-2	TGTGCCAGCAGCTGGGAACCCCGGAACACCGGGGAGCTGTTTTTT	CASSWEPRNTGELFF
TRBV5-1	.	.	TRBJ1-2	TGCGCCAGCAGCCCGGGTAGTTGGGATGGCTACACCTTC	CASSPGSWDGYTF
TRBV2	.	.	TRBJ1-2	TGTGCCAGCAGTACCGATCCGAGCTATGGCTACACCTTC	CASSTDPSYGYTF
TRBV19	.	.	TRBJ2-1	TGTGCCAGTAGTCGGCTAGTCTACAATGAGCAGTTCTTC	CASSRLVYNEQFF
TRBV28	TRBD1	.	TRBJ1-1	TGTGCCAGCCAGTTCAGGGGGCGGATAACTGAAGCTTTCTTT	CASQFRGRITEAFF
TRBV11-2	.	.	TRBJ1-1	TGTGCCAGCAGCTTAGGCCGGTCGACTAGTGAAGCTTTCTTT	CASSLGRSTSEAFF
TRBV14	TRBD1	once	TRBJ2-2	TGTGCCAGCAGCCTCCCCTGGGGACAGGGAGTGGGGGAGCTGTTTTTT	CASSLPWGQGVGELFF
TRBV5-1	TRBD1	.	TRBJ1-1	TGCGCCAGCAGTTGGATTCCCGGGACAGGGGGTGGCACTGAAGCTTTCTTT	CASSWIPGTGGGTEAFF
TRBV5-1	.	.	TRBJ1-1	TGCGCCAGCAGCCAACAGGGAGGGAGCACTGAAGCTTTCTTT	CASSQQGGSTEAFF
TRBV30	.	.	TRBJ2-3	TGTGCCTGGAGTGTATCCAGGGTGGGGGATACGCAGTATTTT	CAWSVSRVGDTQYF
TRBV14	.	.	TRBJ2-7	TGTGCCAGCAGTTACAGTTCCTACGAGCAGTACTTC	CASSYSSYEQYF
TRBV6-5	TRBD1	.	TRBJ2-5	TGTGCCAGCAGTCGAACAGGGGGGAAAGCGGAGACCCAGTACTTC	CASSRTGGKAETQYF
TRBV6-6	TRBD2	.	TRBJ2-4	TGTGCCAGCATCTCATTTGGACTCGGGGGGTCGGACATTCAGTACTTC	CASISFGLGGSDIQYF
TRBV13	TRBD1	.	TRBJ2-1	TGTGCCAGCAGCTTAGGGACAGGGGCCTACAATGAGCAGTTCTTC	CASSLGTGAYNEQFF
TRBV6-6	TRBD1	.	TRBJ1-2	TGTGCCAGCAGGGAGGAGGGGGCGCGATTATACGGCTACACCTTC	CASREEGARLYGYTF
TRBV10-1	TRBD1	.	TRBJ1-1	TGCGCCAGCAGTGAGTCTGGGACAGGGGGCACTGAAGCTTTCTTT	CASSESGTGGTEAFF
TRBV19	.	once	TRBJ1-4	TGTGCCAGTAGTATCAGGGAAGATGGAACTAATGAAAAACTGTTTTTT	CASSIREDGTNEKLFF
TRBV18	.	once	TRBJ2-3	TGTGCCAGCTCTCGCGACACAGGAGATACGCAGTATTTT	CASSRDTGDTQYF
TRBV5-1	.	.	TRBJ2-1	TGCGCCAGCAGCTTGGCCAGGGGCGGGAGTTCGTCCTACAATGAGCAGTTCTTC	CASSLARGGSSSYNEQFF
TRBV19	TRBD2	.	TRBJ2-1	TGTGCCAGTAGTCTTCAAGGACTAGCGGGGGCTTACCTACGACATGAGCAGTTCTTC	CASSLQGLAGAYLRHEQFF
TRBV6-6	TRBD2	.	TRBJ2-1	TGTGCCAGCAGTTCCCGACTAGCGGGGATCAATGAGCAGTTCTTC	CASSSRLAGINEQFF
TRBV11-2	.	.	TRBJ2-7	TGTGCCAGCAGCTTAGGGGGGTCCCTCTCCTACGAGCAGTACTTC	CASSLGGSLSYEQYF
TRBV7-6	TRBD1	.	TRBJ1-2	TGTGCCAGCAGCCTCGGTGGATCAGGGACAGGAGTCCCTCTGGGTGGCTACACCTTC	CASSLGGSGTGVPLGGYTF
TRBV5-4	TRBD2	.	TRBJ2-6	TGTGCCAGCAGCCTGAAGGTGTCCGGGCTAGCGGTCTCTGGGGCCAACGTCCTGACTTTC	CASSLKVSGLAVSGANVLTF
TRBV11-2	.	few	TRBJ2-1	TGTGCCAGCAGTCCCCGGGGGTTGAGAGACAATGAGCAGTTCTTC	CASSPRGLRDNEQFF
TRBV7-7	TRBD1	once	TRBJ2-5	TGTGCTAGCAGCTGGGACAGGCAAGAGACCCAGTACTTC	CASSWDRQETQYF
TRBV6-5	.	.	TRBJ2-3	TGTGCCAGCAGTTCTAAAAAGAATACGCAGTATTTT	CASSSKKNTQYF
TRBV20-1	.	once	TRBJ2-7	TGCAGTGCTTACCCATTGTCACCTCACTTC	CSAYPLSPHF
TRBV2	TRBD1	few	TRBJ1-2	TGTGCCAGCAACAGGGACAGAATATTCTATGGCTACACCTTC	CASNRDRIFYGYTF
TRBV29-1	TRBD2	.	TRBJ2-1	TGCAGCGTTCAGGGACTAGCGGGATTGGAGCAGTTCTTC	CSVQGLAGLEQFF
TRBV5-8	.	.	TRBJ2-1	TGTGCCAGCAGCTTTCTGGCGGGAAGCTCCTACAATGAGCAGTTCTTC	CASSFLAGSSYNEQFF
TRBV30	.	.	TRBJ2-5	TGTGCCTGGAGTGCGAGGGGAGGGGGTGGAAAGACCCAGTACTTC	CAWSARGGGGKTQYF
TRBV5-1	.	.	TRBJ2-5	TGCGCCAGCAGCTTGGATCTAGGGGAGACCCAGTACTTC	CASSLDLGETQYF
TRBV12-2	.	.	TRBJ2-5	TGTGCAAGTCGCTTAGGGACCTCGGGAGGTAAGTTACAAGAGACCCAGTACTTC	CASRLGTSGGKLQETQYF
TRBV9	.	.	TRBJ2-7	TGTGCCAGCAGCGTAGGAGAAGGGATCTACGAGCAGTACTTC	CASSVGEGIYEQYF
TRBV5-1	TRBD1	once	TRBJ2-7	TGCGCCAGCAGTACAGGGGATACCTACGAGCAGTACTTC	CASSTGDTYEQYF
TRBV5-1	.	once	TRBJ1-3	TGCGCCAGCAGCTTGAGGGGACCCCAACAAATCTCTGGAAACACCATATATTTT	CASSLRGPQQISGNTIYF